The present entry profiles one T cell receptor beta chain with its context. Read coverage stops 3 residues before the CDR3 terminus; the germline J gene supplies the remainder. This record belongs to a study of T cells in women clearing cervical HPV infection. TCRdb keeps only in-frame clones here, not all; method: immunoSEQ multiplex PCR. The repertoire table contains 25,000 to 30,000 clones. Germline-derived CDR1 and CDR2 are GTSNPN and SVGIG (reference sequence). V shed 2 bases and J shed 0 bases, with 7 bases lying between them. The CDR3 is 13 amino acids. The sample was blood buffy coat. This chain connects TRBV30 to TRBJ1-1; D unresolved. The clonotype comes from a woman between 18 and 69 years old with a cervical HPV16 infection that either progressed to CIN3+ or cleared (not recorded which). The covered CDR3 bases are TGTGCCTGGAGTCGCAGTATGAACACTGAA. Translating gives CAWSRSMNTE. The whole CDR3 region reads CAWSRSMNTEAFF. The full variable domain, rest sourced from reference TRBV30 and TRBJ1-1, is SQTIHQWPATLVQPVGSPLSLECTVEGTSNPNLYWYRQAAGRGLQLLFYSVGIGQISSEVPQNLSASRPQDRQFILSSKKLLLSDSGFYLCAWSRSMNTEAFFGQGTRLTVV.